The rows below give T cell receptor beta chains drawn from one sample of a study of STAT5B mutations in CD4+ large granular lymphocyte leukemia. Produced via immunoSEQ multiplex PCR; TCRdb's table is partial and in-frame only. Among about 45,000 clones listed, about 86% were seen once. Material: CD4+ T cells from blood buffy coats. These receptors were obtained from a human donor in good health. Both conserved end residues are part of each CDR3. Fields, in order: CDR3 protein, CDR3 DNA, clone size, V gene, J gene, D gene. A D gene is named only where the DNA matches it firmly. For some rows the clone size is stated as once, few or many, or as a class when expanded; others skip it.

cdr3_aa: CASSEGTASYNEQFF; cdr3_nt: TGTGCCAGCAGTGAAGGGACGGCTTCCTACAATGAGCAGTTCTTC; clone_size: -; v_call: TRBV6-1; j_call: TRBJ2-1; d_call: -
cdr3_aa: CASSQDQSSGANVLTF; cdr3_nt: TGCGCCAGCAGCCAGGACCAAAGCTCTGGGGCCAACGTCCTGACTTTC; clone_size: -; v_call: TRBV4-1; j_call: TRBJ2-6; d_call: -
cdr3_aa: CASSLNYGSNEKLFF; cdr3_nt: TGCGCCAGCAGCTTGAATTACGGCAGTAATGAAAAACTGTTTTTT; clone_size: -; v_call: TRBV5-1; j_call: TRBJ1-4; d_call: -
cdr3_aa: CASSTGAYSGNTIYF; cdr3_nt: TGTGCCAGCAGTACAGGGGCATACTCTGGAAACACCATATATTTT; clone_size: few; v_call: TRBV28; j_call: TRBJ1-3; d_call: TRBD1
cdr3_aa: CASSLQEGQPQHF; cdr3_nt: TGCGCCAGCAGCTTGCAGGAAGGTCAGCCCCAGCATTTT; clone_size: few; v_call: TRBV5-1; j_call: TRBJ1-5; d_call: -
cdr3_aa: CASTGTGGEKLFF; cdr3_nt: TGTGCCAGCACCGGGACAGGGGGGGAAAAACTGTTTTTT; clone_size: -; v_call: TRBV25-1; j_call: TRBJ1-4; d_call: TRBD1
cdr3_aa: CASNGEPYEQYF; cdr3_nt: TGTGCCAGCAACGGGGAACCCTACGAGCAGTACTTC; clone_size: -; v_call: TRBV28; j_call: TRBJ2-7; d_call: -
cdr3_aa: CAWSRGSGEQYF; cdr3_nt: TGTGCCTGGAGTCGGGGTAGTGGCGAGCAGTACTTC; clone_size: -; v_call: TRBV30; j_call: TRBJ2-7; d_call: -
cdr3_aa: CASSLGQFPQPQHF; cdr3_nt: TGTGCCAGCAGCTTAGGGCAGTTCCCTCAGCCCCAGCATTTT; clone_size: -; v_call: TRBV7-9; j_call: TRBJ1-5; d_call: -
cdr3_aa: CASSPDGLGKLFF; cdr3_nt: TGTGCCAGCAGCCCGGACGGTCTTGGGAAACTGTTTTTT; clone_size: -; v_call: TRBV7-2; j_call: TRBJ1-4; d_call: -
cdr3_aa: CTTYPTTSGSRETQYF; cdr3_nt: TGCACCACCTACCCAACGACTAGCGGGAGCCGAGAGACCCAGTACTTC; clone_size: once; v_call: TRBV1; j_call: TRBJ2-5; d_call: -
cdr3_aa: CASSLGAGGEQPQHF; cdr3_nt: TGTGCCAGCAGTTTAGGGGCAGGGGGCGAGCAGCCCCAGCATTTT; clone_size: -; v_call: TRBV28; j_call: TRBJ1-5; d_call: TRBD1
cdr3_aa: CASGPSGGGGPVNEQYF; cdr3_nt: TGTGCCAGCGGTCCATCCGGAGGGGGAGGGCCGGTGAACGAGCAGTACTTC; clone_size: -; v_call: TRBV11-2; j_call: TRBJ2-7; d_call: -
cdr3_aa: CASIGTSGSISGELFF; cdr3_nt: TGTGCCAGCATTGGGACTAGCGGGAGTATTAGCGGGGAGCTGTTTTTT; clone_size: once; v_call: TRBV2; j_call: TRBJ2-2; d_call: TRBD2
cdr3_aa: CASSRDLNTEAFF; cdr3_nt: TGTGCCAGCAGTCGGGATTTGAACACTGAAGCTTTCTTT; clone_size: -; v_call: TRBV11-2; j_call: TRBJ1-1; d_call: -
cdr3_aa: CASSYRAGKFF; cdr3_nt: TGTGCCAGCAGTTACCGGGCAGGCAAGTTCTTC; clone_size: -; v_call: TRBV6-6; j_call: TRBJ2-1; d_call: -
cdr3_aa: CASSLAGQGQPQHF; cdr3_nt: TGTGCCAGCAGTTTGGCGGGACAGGGTCAGCCCCAGCATTTT; clone_size: -; v_call: TRBV28; j_call: TRBJ1-5; d_call: TRBD1
cdr3_aa: CASWNLNTEAFF; cdr3_nt: TGTGCCAGCTGGAACTTGAACACTGAAGCTTTCTTT; clone_size: -; v_call: TRBV27; j_call: TRBJ1-1; d_call: -
cdr3_aa: CASSLRGPRYEQYF; cdr3_nt: TGTGCCAGCAGTTTAAGGGGCCCAAGGTACGAGCAGTACTTC; clone_size: once; v_call: TRBV27; j_call: TRBJ2-7; d_call: -
cdr3_aa: CASSLVGGGRGNQPQHF; cdr3_nt: TGTGCCAGCAGCTTAGTAGGGGGGGGCAGAGGAAATCAGCCCCAGCATTTT; clone_size: -; v_call: TRBV7-2; j_call: TRBJ1-5; d_call: -
cdr3_aa: CSVERGQGEVYGYTF; cdr3_nt: TGCAGCGTTGAAAGGGGACAGGGAGAAGTCTATGGCTACACCTTC; clone_size: -; v_call: TRBV29-1; j_call: TRBJ1-2; d_call: TRBD1
cdr3_aa: CASTSGTTDYNEQFF; cdr3_nt: TGCGCCAGCACCTCGGGGACTACCGACTACAATGAGCAGTTCTTC; clone_size: -; v_call: TRBV5-1; j_call: TRBJ2-1; d_call: TRBD2
cdr3_aa: CASSPPMNNEQFF; cdr3_nt: TGTGCCAGCTCACCACCGATGAACAATGAGCAGTTCTTC; clone_size: -; v_call: TRBV18; j_call: TRBJ2-1; d_call: -
cdr3_aa: CASSPQGGADQPQHF; cdr3_nt: TGTGCCAGCAGCCCCCAAGGGGGCGCGGATCAGCCCCAGCATTTT; clone_size: -; v_call: TRBV7-3; j_call: TRBJ1-5; d_call: TRBD1
cdr3_aa: CASSLRWGSPGQPQHF; cdr3_nt: TGTGCCAGCAGTTTAAGGTGGGGCAGCCCCGGACAGCCCCAGCATTTT; clone_size: -; v_call: TRBV27; j_call: TRBJ1-5; d_call: -
cdr3_aa: CASPSPAAYGYTF; cdr3_nt: TGTGCCAGCCCCTCCCCGGCGGCCTATGGCTACACCTTC; clone_size: -; v_call: TRBV6-1; j_call: TRBJ1-2; d_call: -
cdr3_aa: CASSPTYGTANEKLFF; cdr3_nt: TGTGCCAGCTCACCCACCTACGGTACGGCTAATGAAAAACTGTTTTTT; clone_size: -; v_call: TRBV18; j_call: TRBJ1-4; d_call: -
cdr3_aa: CASSTPGQRYEQYF; cdr3_nt: TGTGCCAGCAGCACCCCGGGACAGCGCTACGAGCAGTACTTC; clone_size: -; v_call: TRBV27; j_call: TRBJ2-7; d_call: TRBD1
cdr3_aa: CASSLDSLPISGNTIYF; cdr3_nt: TGTGCCAGCAGCTTAGACAGCCTACCGATCTCTGGAAACACCATATATTTT; clone_size: -; v_call: TRBV7-2; j_call: TRBJ1-3; d_call: -
cdr3_aa: CASSSWTPPSGRYF; cdr3_nt: TGTGCCAGCAGTTCGTGGACCCCGCCCAGCGGTCGGTACTTC; clone_size: -; v_call: TRBV27; j_call: TRBJ2-7; d_call: -
cdr3_aa: CASSSQGTGELFF; cdr3_nt: TGTGCCAGCAGCTCGCAGGGAACCGGGGAGCTGTTTTTT; clone_size: -; v_call: TRBV7-3; j_call: TRBJ2-2; d_call: -
cdr3_aa: CASRTGQGGVGYGYTF; cdr3_nt: TGTGCCAGTAGGACGGGACAGGGGGGAGTCGGCTATGGCTACACCTTC; clone_size: -; v_call: TRBV19; j_call: TRBJ1-2; d_call: TRBD1
cdr3_aa: CASSPPGLAASSYF; cdr3_nt: TGTGCCAGCAGCCCACCGGGACTAGCGGCGTCCTCGTACTTC; clone_size: -; v_call: TRBV7-9; j_call: TRBJ2-7; d_call: TRBD2
cdr3_aa: CASSSGSDLNEQFF; cdr3_nt: TGCGCCAGCAGCTCAGGCAGTGACCTTAATGAGCAGTTCTTC; clone_size: -; v_call: TRBV5-1; j_call: TRBJ2-1; d_call: -
cdr3_aa: CATSREKNLLGDF; cdr3_nt: TGTGCCACCAGCAGAGAAAAGAACCTATTAGGAGACTTC; clone_size: -; v_call: TRBV15; j_call: TRBJ2-5; d_call: -
cdr3_aa: CSVVTESSYNEQFF; cdr3_nt: TGCAGCGTTGTAACAGAGAGCTCCTACAATGAGCAGTTCTTC; clone_size: once; v_call: TRBV29-1; j_call: TRBJ2-1; d_call: -
cdr3_aa: CASARKGGDNSPLHF; cdr3_nt: TGTGCCAGCGCGAGAAAGGGAGGGGATAATTCACCCCTCCACTTT; clone_size: -; v_call: TRBV27; j_call: TRBJ1-6; d_call: -
cdr3_aa: CASSLALAGVEQFF; cdr3_nt: TGTGCCAGCAGCTTAGCCCTAGCGGGAGTTGAGCAGTTCTTC; clone_size: -; v_call: TRBV7-2; j_call: TRBJ2-1; d_call: TRBD2
cdr3_aa: CASSLGRDQIQETQYF; cdr3_nt: TGTGCCAGCAGCTTAGGCCGGGACCAAATCCAAGAGACCCAGTACTTC; clone_size: -; v_call: TRBV7-7; j_call: TRBJ2-5; d_call: -
cdr3_aa: CASSPQENYGYTF; cdr3_nt: TGTGCCAGCAGTCCACAGGAGAACTATGGCTACACCTTC; clone_size: -; v_call: TRBV28; j_call: TRBJ1-2; d_call: -
cdr3_aa: CASSLGQALSNYGYTF; cdr3_nt: TGCGCCAGCAGCTTAGGACAGGCGCTATCTAACTATGGCTACACCTTC; clone_size: -; v_call: TRBV5-1; j_call: TRBJ1-2; d_call: TRBD1
cdr3_aa: CASGLDFRSTDTQYF; cdr3_nt: TGTGCTAGTGGCCTCGATTTCCGTAGCACAGATACGCAGTATTTT; clone_size: -; v_call: TRBV12-5; j_call: TRBJ2-3; d_call: -
cdr3_aa: CASSRGTLYEQYF; cdr3_nt: TGCGCCAGCAGCCGTGGGACTCTCTACGAGCAGTACTTC; clone_size: -; v_call: TRBV4-1; j_call: TRBJ2-7; d_call: -
cdr3_aa: CASSLAPRDSSGANVLTF; cdr3_nt: TGCGCCAGCAGCTTGGCCCCTCGGGACAGCTCTGGGGCCAACGTCCTGACTTTC; clone_size: -; v_call: TRBV5-1; j_call: TRBJ2-6; d_call: TRBD1
cdr3_aa: CASSFLGILNTEAFF; cdr3_nt: TGTGCCAGCAGCTTTTTGGGGATCCTGAACACTGAAGCTTTCTTT; clone_size: -; v_call: TRBV5-6; j_call: TRBJ1-1; d_call: -
cdr3_aa: CSVISGSTYEQYF; cdr3_nt: TGCAGCGTTATTAGCGGGAGTACTTACGAGCAGTACTTC; clone_size: -; v_call: TRBV29-1; j_call: TRBJ2-7; d_call: TRBD2